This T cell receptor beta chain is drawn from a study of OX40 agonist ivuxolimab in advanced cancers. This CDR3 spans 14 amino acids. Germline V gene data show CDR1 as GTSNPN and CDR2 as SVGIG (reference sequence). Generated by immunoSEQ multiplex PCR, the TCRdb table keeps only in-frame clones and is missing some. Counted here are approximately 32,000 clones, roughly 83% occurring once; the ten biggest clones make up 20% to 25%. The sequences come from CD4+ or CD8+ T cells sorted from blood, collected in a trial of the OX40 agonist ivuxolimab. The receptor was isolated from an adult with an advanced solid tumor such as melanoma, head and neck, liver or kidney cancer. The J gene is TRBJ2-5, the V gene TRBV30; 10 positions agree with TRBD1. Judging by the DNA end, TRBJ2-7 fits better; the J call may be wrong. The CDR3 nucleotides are TGTGCCTGGAGTCGGGACAGGGGCGTCTACGAGCAGTACTTC. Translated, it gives CAWSRDRGVYEQYF.